This T cell receptor (beta chain) was recovered during a study of blood T cells in healthy people across ages. Germline CDR1 reads SSHAT; CDR2 reads FNYEAQ (reference sequence). The J segment lost 4 bases and the V segment lost 6 bases, leaving 14 bases of the junction unmatched. CDR3 size: 16 residues. Combining a sample-barcoded 5' primer with a J-beta primer mix, a second PCR ran for roughly 7 to 12 cycles. TCRdb fed the 5' RACE reads into MiXCR, producing one record per CDR3 protein. The data contain some 700,000 distinct CDR3 sequences, 20% to 25% of them singletons. The sample holds a few counts of this clonotype.

The rearrangement uses TRBV7-7 and TRBJ2-5, with TRBD1 identical over 7 bases. Sequenced: blood. This TCR was recovered from a man aged 70 or older in good health. The CDR3 region has the DNA TGTGCCAGCAGGAATCCTCCGACAGGGTCCTCAGAGACCCAGTACTTC. Its protein is CASRNPPTGSSETQYF. Based on the CDR3 plus reference TRBV7-7 and TRBJ2-5, the full variable domain is GAGVSQSPRYKVTKRGQDVTLRCDPISSHATLYWYQQALGQGPEFLTYFNYEAQPDKSGLPSDRFSAERPEGSISTLTIQRTEQRDSAMYRCASRNPPTGSSETQYFGPGTRLLVL.